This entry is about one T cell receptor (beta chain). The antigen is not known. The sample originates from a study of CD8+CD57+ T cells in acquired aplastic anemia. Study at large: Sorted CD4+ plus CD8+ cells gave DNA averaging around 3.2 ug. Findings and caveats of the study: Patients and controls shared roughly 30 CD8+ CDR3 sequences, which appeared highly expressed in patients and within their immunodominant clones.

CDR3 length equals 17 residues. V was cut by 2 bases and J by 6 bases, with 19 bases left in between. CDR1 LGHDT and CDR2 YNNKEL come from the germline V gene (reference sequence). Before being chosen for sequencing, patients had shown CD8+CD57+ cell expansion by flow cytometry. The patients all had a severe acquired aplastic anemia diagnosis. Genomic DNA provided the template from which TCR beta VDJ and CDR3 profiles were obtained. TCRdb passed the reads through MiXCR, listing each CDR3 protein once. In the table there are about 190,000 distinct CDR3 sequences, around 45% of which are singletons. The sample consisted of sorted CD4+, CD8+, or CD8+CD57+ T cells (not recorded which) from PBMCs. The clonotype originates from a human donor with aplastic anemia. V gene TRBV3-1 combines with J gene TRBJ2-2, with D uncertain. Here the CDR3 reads CASSQLPDRRIPGELFF. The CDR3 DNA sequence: TGTGCCAGCAGCCAACTCCCAGATCGCAGGATCCCCGGGGAGCTGTTTTTT. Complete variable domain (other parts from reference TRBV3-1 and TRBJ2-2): DTAVSQTPKYLVTQMGNDKSIKCEQNLGHDTMYWYKQDSKKFLKIMFSYNNKELIINETVPNRFSPKSPDKAHLNLHINSLELGDSAVYFCASSQLPDRRIPGELFFGEGSRLTVL.